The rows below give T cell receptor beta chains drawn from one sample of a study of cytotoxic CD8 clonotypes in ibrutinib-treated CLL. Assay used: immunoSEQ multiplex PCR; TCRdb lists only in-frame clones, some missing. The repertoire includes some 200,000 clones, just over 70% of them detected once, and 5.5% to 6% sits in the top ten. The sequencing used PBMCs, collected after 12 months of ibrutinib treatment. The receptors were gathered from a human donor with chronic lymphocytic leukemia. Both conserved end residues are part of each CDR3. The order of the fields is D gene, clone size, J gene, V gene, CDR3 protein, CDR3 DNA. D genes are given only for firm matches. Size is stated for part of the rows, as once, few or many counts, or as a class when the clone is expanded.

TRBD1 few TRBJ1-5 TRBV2 CASSEDRGWYSNQPQHF TGTGCCAGCAGCGAGGACAGGGGCTGGTATAGCAATCAGCCCCAGCATTTT
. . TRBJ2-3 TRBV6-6 CASGTTSTDTQYF TGTGCCAGCGGGACGACTAGCACAGATACGCAGTATTTT
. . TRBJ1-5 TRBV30 CACWRGTPNQPQHF TGTGCCTGTTGGCGGGGGACCCCCAATCAGCCCCAGCATTTT
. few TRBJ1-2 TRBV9 CASSPGTLGILNYGYTF TGTGCCAGCAGCCCGGGGACCCTGGGGATTTTAAACTATGGCTACACCTTC
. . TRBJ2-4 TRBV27 CASSLFRGTIQYF TGTGCCAGCAGTTTATTCAGGGGTACCATTCAGTACTTC
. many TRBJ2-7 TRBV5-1 CASSLEMVGEQYF TGCGCCAGCAGCTTGGAAATGGTCGGCGAGCAGTACTTC
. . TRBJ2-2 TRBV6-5 CASSYSGRAYGGELFF TGTGCCAGCAGTTACTCGGGCAGGGCGTACGGCGGGGAGCTGTTTTTT
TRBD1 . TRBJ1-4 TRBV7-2 CASSGQGGEKLFF TGTGCCAGCAGCGGACAGGGGGGGGAAAAACTGTTTTTT
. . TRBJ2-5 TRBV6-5 CASSQGRQGETQYF TGTGCCAGCAGCCAGGGGCGCCAGGGGGAGACCCAGTACTTC
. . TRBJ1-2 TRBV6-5 CASSFRGRDGYTF TGTGCCAGCAGTTTCCGGGGGCGCGATGGCTACACCTTC
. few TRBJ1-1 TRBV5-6 CASSLRTHTEAFF TGTGCCAGCAGCTTGAGGACCCACACTGAAGCTTTCTTT
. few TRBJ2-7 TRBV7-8 CASSFSTDEQYF TGTGCCAGCAGCTTCTCGACAGACGAGCAGTACTTC
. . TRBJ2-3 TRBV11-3 CASSPSETQYF TGTGCCAGCAGCCCGAGTGAAACGCAGTATTTT
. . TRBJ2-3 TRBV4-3 CASSQGGITDTQYF TGCGCCAGCAGCCAAGGCGGGATCACAGATACGCAGTATTTT
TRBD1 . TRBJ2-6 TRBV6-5 CASSRTGSGANVLTF TGTGCCAGCAGTAGGACAGGTTCTGGGGCCAACGTCCTGACTTTC
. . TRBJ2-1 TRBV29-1 CSVDLAGTYNEQFF TGCAGCGTTGATCTAGCTGGGACCTACAATGAGCAGTTCTTC
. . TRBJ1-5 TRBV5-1 CASSLGTMPNQPQHF TGCGCCAGCAGCTTGGGGACAATGCCCAATCAGCCCCAGCATTTT
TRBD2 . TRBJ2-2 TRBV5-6 CASSPRVAGYTGELFF TGTGCCAGCAGCCCCAGGGTAGCGGGGTACACCGGGGAGCTGTTTTTT
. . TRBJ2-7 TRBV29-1 CSVEDHGGLHEQYF TGCAGCGTTGAAGACCATGGGGGGCTCCACGAGCAGTACTTC
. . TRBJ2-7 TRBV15 CATSRARAHEQYF TGTGCCACCAGCAGAGCCAGGGCGCACGAGCAGTACTTC
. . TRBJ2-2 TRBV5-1 CASSLSGAGELFF TGCGCCAGCAGCTTGAGTGGGGCCGGGGAGCTGTTTTTT
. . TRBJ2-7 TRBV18 CASSPIHGADGEQYF TGTGCCAGCTCACCAATTCACGGGGCAGATGGCGAGCAGTACTTC
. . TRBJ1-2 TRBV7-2 CASSLESFYGYTF TGTGCCAGCAGCTTAGAATCATTCTATGGCTACACCTTC
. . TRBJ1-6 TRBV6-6 CASSYSRVNSPLHF TGTGCCAGCAGTTACTCCAGGGTCAATTCACCCCTCCACTTT
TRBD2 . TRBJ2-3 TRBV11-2 CASSLGGRTDTQYF TGTGCCAGCAGCTTGGGAGGGAGGACAGATACGCAGTATTTT
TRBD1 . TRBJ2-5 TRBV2 CASRYRGAQETQYF TGTGCCAGCAGGTACAGGGGGGCCCAAGAGACCCAGTACTTC
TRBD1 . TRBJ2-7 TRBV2 CASRRQGGSYEQYF TGTGCCAGCAGGAGACAGGGCGGATCATACGAGCAGTACTTC
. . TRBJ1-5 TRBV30 CAWSSGSNQPQHF TGTGCCTGGAGCTCCGGGAGCAATCAGCCCCAGCATTTT
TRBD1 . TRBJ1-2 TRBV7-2 CASRHPGQGDYGYTF TGTGCCAGCAGGCACCCGGGACAGGGGGACTATGGCTACACCTTC
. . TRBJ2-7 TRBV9 CASSVGNSHSYEQYF TGTGCCAGCAGCGTAGGCAACTCACACTCCTACGAGCAGTACTTC
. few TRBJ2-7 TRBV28 CASSDYEQYF TGTGCCAGCAGTGATTACGAGCAGTACTTC
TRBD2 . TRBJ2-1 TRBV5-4 CASSSSTSPGSYNEQFF TGTGCCAGCAGCTCTTCGACTAGCCCAGGCTCCTACAATGAGCAGTTCTTC
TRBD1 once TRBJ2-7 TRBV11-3 CASSPPDRFYSYEQYF TGTGCCAGCAGCCCCCCGGACAGGTTCTACTCCTACGAGCAGTACTTC
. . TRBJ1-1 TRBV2 CASRPEMMNTEAFF TGTGCCAGCAGGCCAGAAATGATGAACACTGAAGCTTTCTTT
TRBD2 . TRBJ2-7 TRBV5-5 CASSSSKTTSGINEQYF TGTGCCAGCAGCTCGTCTAAGACGACTAGCGGGATCAACGAGCAGTACTTC
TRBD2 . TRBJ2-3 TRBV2 CASSLAGGLSGTDTQYF TGTGCCAGCAGTCTAGCGGGGGGGCTCTCTGGCACAGATACGCAGTATTTT
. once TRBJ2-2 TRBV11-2 CASSTHRVQAYTGELFF TGTGCCAGCAGCACACACAGGGTACAAGCCTACACCGGGGAGCTGTTTTTT
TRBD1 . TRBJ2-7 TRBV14 CASGQGGEQYF TGTGCCAGTGGACAGGGGGGCGAGCAGTACTTC
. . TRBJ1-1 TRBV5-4 CASSPVGGEAFF TGTGCCAGCAGCCCAGTAGGGGGTGAAGCTTTCTTT
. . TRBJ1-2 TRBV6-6 CASSYMGFGGYTF TGTGCCAGCAGTTACATGGGGTTCGGTGGCTACACCTTC
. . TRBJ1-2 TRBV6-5 CASRRTDNYGYTF TGTGCCAGCAGAAGGACAGACAACTATGGCTACACCTTC
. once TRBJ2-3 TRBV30 CAWSDSRVGDTQYF TGTGCCTGGAGTGATTCACGGGTGGGAGATACGCAGTATTTT
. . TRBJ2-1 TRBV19 CASRHTYNEQFF TGTGCCAGTAGACACACGTATAATGAGCAGTTCTTC
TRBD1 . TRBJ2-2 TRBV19 CASSRGQGGYTGELFF TGTGCCAGTAGCCGGGGACAGGGGGGGTACACCGGGGAGCTGTTTTTT
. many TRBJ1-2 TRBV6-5 CASSYEGGTNYGYTF TGTGCCAGCAGTTACGAAGGGGGGACTAACTATGGCTACACCTTC
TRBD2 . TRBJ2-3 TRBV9 CASSVVGASGSTDTQYF TGTGCCAGCAGCGTAGTTGGGGCTAGCGGGAGCACAGATACGCAGTATTTT
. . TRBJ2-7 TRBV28 CASSPGPVTLEQYF TGTGCCAGCAGCCCGGGACCCGTCACCTTGGAGCAGTACTTC
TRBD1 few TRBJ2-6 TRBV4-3 CASSQDRGSGANVLTF TGCGCCAGCAGCCAGGACAGGGGCTCTGGGGCCAACGTCCTGACTTTC
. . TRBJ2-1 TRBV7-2 CASSLTFF TGTGCCAGCAGCTTAACGTTCTTC
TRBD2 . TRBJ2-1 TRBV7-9 CASSPRLAGAGYNEQFF TGTGCCAGCAGCCCCCGACTAGCGGGAGCGGGCTACAATGAGCAGTTCTTC
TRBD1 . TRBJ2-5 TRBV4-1 CASSQGDREGETQYF TGCGCCAGCAGCCAAGGGGACAGGGAGGGTGAGACCCAGTACTTC
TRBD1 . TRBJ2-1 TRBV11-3 CASSFETGLTPYNEQFF TGTGCCAGCAGCTTTGAGACAGGGCTTACCCCCTACAATGAGCAGTTCTTC
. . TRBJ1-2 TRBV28 CASSQEGRGYTF TGTGCCAGCAGCCAGGAGGGAAGGGGCTACACCTTC
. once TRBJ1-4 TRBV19 CASSLRDVAATNEKLFF TGTGCCAGTAGTCTCCGGGACGTAGCCGCAACTAATGAAAAACTGTTTTTT
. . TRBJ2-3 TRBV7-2 CASSAQTTDTQYF TGTGCCAGCAGCGCCCAGACAACAGATACGCAGTATTTT
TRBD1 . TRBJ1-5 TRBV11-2 CASSLTATSGTGNLPQHF TGTGCCAGCAGCTTAACGGCCACCTCCGGGACAGGGAATTTGCCCCAGCATTTT
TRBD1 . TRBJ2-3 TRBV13 CASSLVSGGDTQYF TGTGCCAGCAGCTTAGTTTCAGGGGGAGATACGCAGTATTTT
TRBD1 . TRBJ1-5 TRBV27 CASSRQGRNQPQHF TGTGCCAGCAGTCGACAGGGCCGCAATCAGCCCCAGCATTTT
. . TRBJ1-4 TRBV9 CASSALTLPGEKLFF TGTGCCAGCAGCGCCCTGACTCTTCCTGGCGAAAAACTGTTTTTT